Presented here are 16 T cell receptor beta chains from one specimen sequenced in a study of CD8+ T cells in alopecia areata. RNA was extracted and reverse transcribed into cDNA as the sequencing template. Some clones are missing from TCRdb's copy, which holds only in-frame ones; the method was immunoSEQ multiplex PCR. The sample shows around 110,000 clones, 65% to 85% of them seen only once. Stated treatment: oral pan-JAK inhibitor, 5-10 mg twice daily. Here the sequenced sample was CD8+ T cells sorted from blood, taken at week 24, from a patient treated with tofacitinib. The receptors come from a human donor with alopecia areata.

CDR3 sequence: CASSLGKSQETQYF. CDR3 DNA: TGTGCCAGCAGCTTAGGAAAGTCCCAAGAGACCCAGTACTTC. The J gene is TRBJ2-5, the V gene TRBV7-9; D ambiguous. The CDR3 contains 14 residues. The V end was cut by 1 base, the J end by 1 base, with 7 bases between. Germline V gene data show CDR1 as SEHNR and CDR2 as FQNEAQ (reference sequence).

The chain has TRBV7-9 and TRBJ2-3; 15 bases agree with TRBD2. In germline, CDR1 is SEHNR, CDR2 FQNEAQ (reference sequence). Trimming cost V 4 bases and J 2 bases; bases outside gene matches: 4. The CDR3 length is 17 residues. CDR3 DNA sequence: TGTGCCAGCAGCTCACGGACTAGCGGGGGGGTCACAGATACGCAGTATTTT. Amino acid sequence: CASSSRTSGGVTDTQYF.

In this sample, this clone turned up once. The V and J genes are TRBV15 and TRBJ2-1; 8 nucleotides align to TRBD1. The CDR3 covers 13 residues. Germline-derived CDR1 and CDR2 are LNHNV and YYDKDF (reference sequence). Trimming cost V 8 bases and J 8 bases; bases outside gene matches: 8. This CDR3 reads CATDRGDRYEQFF. CDR3 bases: TGTGCCACCGACAGGGGAGACAGGTATGAGCAGTTCTTC. The full variable domain, its missing parts supplied by reference TRBV15 and TRBJ2-1, is DAMVIQNPRYQVTQFGKPVTLSCSQTLNHNVMYWYQQKSSQAPKLLFHYYDKDFNNEADTPDNFQSRRPNTSFCFLDIRSPGLGDTAMYLCATDRGDRYEQFFGPGTRLTVL.

Written as DNA, the CDR3 is TGCGCCAGCAGCCAAGTCGGGGGGGACGCTGAAGCTTTCTTT. Its protein product is CASSQVGGDAEAFF. V is TRBV4-1 and J is TRBJ1-1; a possible D gene is TRBD1 (5 bases). CDR3 length: 14 amino acids. V lost 1 base, J lost 6 bases, and 12 bases lay in between. Germline V gives CDR1 MGHRA, CDR2 YSYEKL.

This sequence joins TRBV7-9 and TRBJ2-5; 10 bases are a match to TRBD2. V was clipped by 1 base and J by 0 bases; unmatched bases: 5. Germline-derived CDR1 and CDR2 are SEHNR and FQNEAQ (reference sequence). The CDR3 runs 17 residues. The DNA for the CDR3 is TGTGCCAGCAGCTTAGTTGGGCTAGCGGGGGACCAAGAGACCCAGTACTTC. Translated, it gives CASSLVGLAGDQETQYF.

The V call is TRBV23-1, the J call TRBJ2-5; a weak D match, TRBD1 (6 bases). TRBV23-1 is classed as an ORF, of uncertain function. Trimming removed 4 bases at V and 3 bases at J, with 12 bases between. The CDR3 loop spans 14 amino acids. The CDR3 region is CASSLATGEETQYF. The CDR3 region has the DNA TGCGCCAGCAGTCTCGCGACAGGAGAAGAGACCCAGTACTTC.

The rearrangement uses TRBV7-9 and TRBJ2-5, with TRBD1 as a possible D gene (5 bases). Trimming stripped 5 bases from V and 5 bases from J, with 18 bases between. Germline V CDR1 and CDR2: SEHNR, FQNEAQ (reference sequence). This CDR3 spans 15 amino acids. The CDR3 DNA follows: TGTGCCAGCAGCCCGGAAGGGGCTCTGTTGGAGACCCAGTACTTC. It encodes CASSPEGALLETQYF.

The rearrangement joins TRBV2 to TRBJ1-5; weak D call: TRBD1 (5 bases). The V gene's germline CDR1 is SNHLY and CDR2 FYNNEI. CDR3 length equals 15 residues. V gave up 5 bases and J gave up 4 bases, with 15 bases separating them. The CDR3 protein is CASSSLTAGNQPQHF. As DNA, the CDR3 is TGTGCCAGCAGTTCCCTGACAGCCGGGAATCAGCCCCAGCATTTT.

This clone has a single count. CDR3 in amino acids: CSVLGPGEGEQYF. The DNA for the CDR3 is TGCAGCGTTCTCGGCCCGGGGGAAGGCGAGCAGTACTTC. The chain employs TRBV29-1 and TRBJ2-7, with D tentatively TRBD2 (6 bases). CDR3 length: 13 residues. Trimming stripped 5 bases from V and 6 bases from J, with 17 bases between. Germline CDR1 is SQVTM and CDR2 is ANQGSEA.

V usage is TRBV4-3 and J usage is TRBJ2-1, with D unresolved. CDR1 and CDR2 (germline): LGHNA, YSLEER. Trimming pared 0 bases from V and 3 bases from J, leaving 6 bases between. The CDR3 totals 14 residues. This CDR3 is CASSQDANYNEQFF. The CDR3 DNA is TGCGCCAGCAGCCAAGATGCCAACTACAATGAGCAGTTCTTC.

This clone was observed a single time. V gene TRBV13 combines with J gene TRBJ2-7, with a possible D match to TRBD1 (6 bases). The germline V and J ends were trimmed by 3 bases and 3 bases, with 12 bases remaining between them. Germline V gene lookup returns CDR1 PRHDT and CDR2 FYEKMQ (reference sequence). This CDR3 region has 14 residues. CDR3 region: CASSLGRGGYEQYF. CDR3 DNA: TGTGCCAGCAGCTTGGGCAGGGGTGGCTACGAGCAGTACTTC.

V is TRBV5-6 and J is TRBJ2-3; 10 nucleotides agree with TRBD1. V lost 0 bases and J lost 5; bases outside the gene matches: 3. Per germline, CDR1 SGHDT and CDR2 YYEEEE. This CDR3 region has 15 residues. The CDR3 nucleotides are TGTGCCAGCAGCTTGGGACAGGGGGCGAGAGATACGCAGTATTTT. Encoded protein: CASSLGQGARDTQYF. The full variable domain, with the rest looked up from reference TRBV5-6 and TRBJ2-3, is DAGVTQSPTHLIKTRGQQVTLRCSPKSGHDTVSWYQQALGQGPQFIFQYYEEEERQRGNFPDRFSGHQFPNYSSELNVNALLLGDSALYLCASSLGQGARDTQYFGPGTRLTVL.

This clone was recorded a few times. The rearrangement joins TRBV27 to TRBJ2-1; 8 bases line up with TRBD2. CDR3 size: 17 residues. The V segment lost 4 bases and the J segment 5 bases; nucleotides outside the gene matches: 13. Germline V gene lookup returns CDR1 MNHEY and CDR2 SMNVEV (reference sequence). The CDR3 sequence: CASSSLFYRGGNNEQFF. The CDR3, as DNA: TGTGCCAGCAGTTCTCTTTTCTATCGGGGGGGGAACAATGAGCAGTTCTTC.

The chain uses TRBV14 and TRBJ2-2; possible D gene TRBD2, 5 bases. CDR3 length: 18 residues. Germline lookup yields CDR1 SGHDN and CDR2 FVKESK. The V and J ends lost 2 bases and 3 bases respectively, with 19 bases between them. CDR3 bases: TGTGCCAGCAGCCAAAGGGAGTCTATCTTTACAGACACCGGGGAGCTGTTTTTT. Amino acid sequence: CASSQRESIFTDTGELFF.

This clone is a singleton in its sample. The chain employs TRBV5-1 and TRBJ2-5; D may be TRBD2 (6 bases). The germline CDR1 and CDR2 sequences are SGHRS and YFSETQ. The CDR3 is made up of 13 amino acids. The ends were cut back, 4 bases at V and 4 bases at J, with 11 bases in the middle. The DNA of the CDR3 is TGCGCCAGCAGCGCCTGGGGAGGAGAGACCCAGTACTTC. This translates into CASSAWGGETQYF.

This chain joins TRBV4-3 and TRBJ2-5; 7 bases fit TRBD1. This CDR3 spans 15 amino acids. Germline trimming cut 4 bases from V and 2 bases from J; bases unmatched to any gene: 7. Germline CDR1 reads LGHNA; CDR2 reads YSLEER. The CDR3 DNA reads TGCGCCAGCAGCCCCCATAGGGGGCTTCAAGAGACCCAGTACTTC. Translation gives CASSPHRGLQETQYF.